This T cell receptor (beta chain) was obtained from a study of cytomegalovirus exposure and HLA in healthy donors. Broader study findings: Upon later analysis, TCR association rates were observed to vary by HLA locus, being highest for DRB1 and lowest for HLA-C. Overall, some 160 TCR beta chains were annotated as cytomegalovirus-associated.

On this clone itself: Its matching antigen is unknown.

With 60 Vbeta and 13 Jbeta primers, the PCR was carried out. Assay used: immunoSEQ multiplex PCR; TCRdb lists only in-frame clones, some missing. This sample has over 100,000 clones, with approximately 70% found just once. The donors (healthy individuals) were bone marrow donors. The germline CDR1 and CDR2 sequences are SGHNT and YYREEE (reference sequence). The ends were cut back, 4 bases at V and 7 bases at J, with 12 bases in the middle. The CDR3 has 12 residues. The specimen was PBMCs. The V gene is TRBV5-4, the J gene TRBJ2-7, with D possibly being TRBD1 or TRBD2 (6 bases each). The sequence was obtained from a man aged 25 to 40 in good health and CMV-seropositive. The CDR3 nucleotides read TGTGCCAGCAGCGTGGGGGGCACTGAGCAGTACGTC. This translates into CASSVGGTEQYV.